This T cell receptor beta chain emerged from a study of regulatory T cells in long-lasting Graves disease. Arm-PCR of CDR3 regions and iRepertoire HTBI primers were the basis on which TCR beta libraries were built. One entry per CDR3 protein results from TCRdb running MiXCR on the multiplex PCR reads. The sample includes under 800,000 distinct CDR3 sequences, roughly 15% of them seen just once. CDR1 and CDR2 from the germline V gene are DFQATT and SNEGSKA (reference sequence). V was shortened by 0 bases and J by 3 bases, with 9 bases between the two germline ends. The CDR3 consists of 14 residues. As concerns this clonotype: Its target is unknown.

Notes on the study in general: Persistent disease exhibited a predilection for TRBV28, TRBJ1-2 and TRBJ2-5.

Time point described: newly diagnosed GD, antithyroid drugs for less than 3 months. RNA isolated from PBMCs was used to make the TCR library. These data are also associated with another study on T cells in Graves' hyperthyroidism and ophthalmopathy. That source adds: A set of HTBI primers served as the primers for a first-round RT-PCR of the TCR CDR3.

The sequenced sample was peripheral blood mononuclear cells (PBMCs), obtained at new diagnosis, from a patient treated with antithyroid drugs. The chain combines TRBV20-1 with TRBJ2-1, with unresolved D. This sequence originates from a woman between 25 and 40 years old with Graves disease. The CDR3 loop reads CSARDRDIYNEQFF. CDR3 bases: TGCAGTGCTAGAGATAGAGACATCTACAATGAGCAGTTCTTC.